Listed here is a single T cell receptor beta chain. Its antigen is still unknown. No per-base quality is available; no much larger clone lies one base away. The CDR3 covers 16 residues, taking in both the cysteine and the phenylalanine. Solely the CDR3 DNA is kept, with 48 bases framed from the first base. The germline V gene (reference sequence) supplies CDR1 SEHNR and CDR2 FQNEAQ. Trimming costs V 5 bases and J 2 bases, and their ends lie 16 bases apart. This specimen belongs to a study of blood T cell repertoires in COVID-19 (dated by TCRdb to about 2020). Concerning the study at large: The collaborator samples originated in the United States, Italy and Spain and spanned the acute and convalescent phases of COVID-19. Subjects who had been exposed to COVID-19, were actively infected with it, or had recovered from it provided the deeply sampled blood TCRbeta repertoires that made up the dataset. The repertoires were made available in a free public database intended to serve as a resource for research on the immune response to SARS-CoV-2. The samples were drawn from two sources: the first 160 participants of the ongoing ImmuneRACE study, and about 1,300 subjects contributed by 6 global collaborators. Nearly every sample came with metadata listing a de-identified subject ID, COVID-19 status, age in years and sex. The material from the prospective study consisted of cDNA or gDNA derived from T cells, B-cell-depleted T cells, or PBMCs. HLA class I and class II types, where available, came from metadata supplied by the sample provider rather than from assay-based typing.

TCRbeta CDR3 regions were amplified from genomic DNA by means of the immunoSEQ Assay, a bias-controlled multiplex PCR. The source study handled its data this way. Within the assay, amplification of reference gene primers was used to estimate how many nucleated cells each sample contained. Sequence reads were collapsed and filtered to measure the absolute abundance of every unique TCRbeta CDR3 rearrangement. For each sample, productive Simpson clonality was calculated as the square root of Simpson's diversity index across productive rearrangements. The table was pulled from immuneACCESS by TCRdb, which kept in-frame rearrangements only. Such tables lose some clones; where checked, under half of the loss comes from unresolved V genes, and the rest has no known cause. D and trimming come from the DNA, and the V and J calls and clone size come from that table. The sample table lists hundreds of thousands of clones, under 90% of them with a count of one. The ten largest clones capture 3% to 4% of the sample.

Enrolling through a virtual design, the prospective study's participants ranged in age from roughly 18 to 100 years and lived across 24 United States geographic areas. Cohort assignment in the prospective study relied on participant-reported clinical history from a screening survey and a study questionnaire. ImmuneRACE Cohort 3 recovered participants were defined by two consecutive negative NP/OP PCR tests, healthcare professional clearance, or symptom resolution. In the prospective study, mobile phlebotomists collected whole blood, serum and a nasopharyngeal or oropharyngeal swab from each participant. Additional blood draws and questionnaires over a 2-month period could optionally be provided by prospective study participants. Blood samples from the prospective study were shipped frozen or at room temperature prior to DNA extraction. What the study reported, not specific to this receptor: The quantity of clinical and demographic metadata differed by source and by participant and was supplied without curation.

Sequencing was carried out using PBMCs or T cells enriched from blood (not recorded which). This sequence originates from a woman between 55 and 75 years old who had recovered from COVID-19. The chain is encoded by TRBV7-9 joined to TRBJ1-3; TRBD1 might be the D gene, on 6 matching bases. CDR3 sequence: CASSASFEGAGNTIYF. The bases read TGTGCCAGCAGCGCCTCTTTTGAGGGGGCTGGAAACACCATATATTTT.